Each of the 2 T cell receptor beta chains below was sequenced from the same sample in a study of T cells after yellow fever vaccination. One entry per CDR3 protein, called by TCRdb with MiXCR from the 5' RACE reads. This table has some 340,000 distinct CDR3 sequences, around 10% appearing once. The specimen was CD4+ T cells sorted from PBMCs, collected 45 days after the yellow fever booster vaccination. The receptors were sampled from a man younger than 35 who received the YFV17D yellow fever vaccine.

This clonotype was recorded at least ten times. This chain uses TRBV29-1 with TRBJ2-3; D not certain. The CDR3 is made up of 14 amino acids. V dropped 6 bases and J dropped 5 bases, with 18 bases sitting between them. The germline V gene has CDR1 SQVTM and CDR2 ANQGSEA. The CDR3 DNA reads TGCAGCGTCGCCCTCTCTGTGGACGGAGATACGCAGTATTTT. It yields the protein CSVALSVDGDTQYF.

This clonotype was counted a few times. The CDR3 nucleotides read TGTGCCAGCAGCCAAGGGAGCGAGCAGTACTTC. This gives the protein CASSQGSEQYF. The V gene is TRBV3-1, the J gene TRBJ2-7, with unresolved D. CDR1 and CDR2 from the germline V gene are LGHDT and YNNKEL (reference sequence). CDR3 length: 11 residues. The V end lost 1 base, the J end lost 6 bases, and 4 bases lay between the germline ends.